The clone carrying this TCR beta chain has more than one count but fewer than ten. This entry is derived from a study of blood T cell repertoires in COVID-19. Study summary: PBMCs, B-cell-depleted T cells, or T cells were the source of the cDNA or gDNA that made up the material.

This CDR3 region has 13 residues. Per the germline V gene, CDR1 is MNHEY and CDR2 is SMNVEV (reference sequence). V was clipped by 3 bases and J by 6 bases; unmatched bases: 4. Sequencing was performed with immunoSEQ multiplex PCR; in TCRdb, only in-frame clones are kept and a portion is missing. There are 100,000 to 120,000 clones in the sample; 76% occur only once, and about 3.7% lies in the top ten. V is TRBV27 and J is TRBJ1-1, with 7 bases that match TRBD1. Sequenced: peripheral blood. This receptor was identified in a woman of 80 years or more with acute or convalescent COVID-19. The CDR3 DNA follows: TGTGCCAGCAGTTTTACCGGGACAGCTGAAGCTTTCTTT. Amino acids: CASSFTGTAEAFF.